This TCR beta chain emerged from a study of T cells in localized non-small cell lung cancer. Study-wide points: Tumor showed lower T cell clonality than uninvolved adjacent lung, where it was highest.

Comment on this clone: The antigen is undetermined.

TCRdb's table, derived via immunoSEQ multiplex PCR, lists solely in-frame clones and lacks some. The sample lists 35,000 to 45,000 clones; more than 80% were seen once. V was clipped by 4 bases and J by 2 bases, with 14 bases between them. Germline-derived CDR1 and CDR2 are SQVTM and ANQGSEA. This CDR3 has 14 residues. The chain links TRBV29-1 to TRBJ1-1, with D possibly TRBD1 on 5 matching bases. This TCR derives from a female donor of 60 years or more with stage I lung adenocarcinoma. The sample was peripheral blood, taken before any cancer treatment. The CDR3 nucleotides are TGCAGCGTTGGGGGGAGGGGCGGCAACACTGAAGCTTTCTTT. Translated: CSVGGRGGNTEAFF.